This T cell receptor beta chain originates from a study of cytomegalovirus exposure and HLA in healthy donors. Study-level findings and limits: A missense variant in DCLRE1C was later tied to TCR beta V- and J-gene trimming.

Details on this clone: Antigen: not known.

In the PCR, 60 Vbeta and 13 Jbeta primers were used. TCRdb's copy holds only in-frame clones and misses some; the assay was immunoSEQ multiplex PCR. Here the sample spans roughly 100,000 clones, approximately 78% being singletons. The specimen sequenced was PBMCs. This TCR came from a woman aged 40 to 49 in good health and CMV-seronegative.

The CDR3 protein is CASRVSGRTTYEQYF. The CDR3 DNA reads TGTGCCAGCAGGGTTAGCGGAAGGACTACCTACGAGCAGTACTTC. This chain joins TRBV28 and TRBJ2-5; a possible D gene is TRBD2 (6 bases). The end of the DNA aligns better with TRBJ2-7, so the J call may be wrong. Germline loops: CDR1 MDHEN, CDR2 SYDVKM. This CDR3 comprises 15 residues.